A selection of T cell receptor beta chains follows, all from one sample in a study of cytomegalovirus exposure and HLA in healthy donors. Assay used: immunoSEQ multiplex PCR; TCRdb lists only in-frame clones, some missing. The sample yields some 130,000 clones, 55% to 75% seen once. The material sequenced was PBMCs. The receptors come from a man aged 25-45 years in good health and CMV-seropositive. The CDR3 runs from the conserved cysteine through the conserved F or W. Each record gives: V gene, J gene, CDR3 protein.

TRBV9	TRBJ2-1	CASSPNLLAGGGNEQFF
TRBV6-6	TRBJ1-6	CASSLKGWMDSPLHF
TRBV6-4	TRBJ1-5	CASSEGANQPQHF
TRBV6-1	TRBJ2-1	CASSEPGHGTNEQFF
TRBV6-7	TRBJ2-1	CASSYPDGDYLNEQFF
TRBV9	TRBJ1-5	CASSVAAGGNQPQHF
TRBV9	TRBJ1-2	CASYPVIQLEDYGYTF
TRBV4-2	TRBJ1-2	CASSQSGGYGYTF
TRBV4-2	TRBJ2-3	CASSQQGTSGRQGIGQYF
TRBV18	TRBJ2-7	CASSLRLSQGGYEQYF
TRBV28	TRBJ1-5	CASRKTGRTYQPQHF
TRBV18	TRBJ2-3	CASSPSFLAVRSDTQYF
TRBV10-3	TRBJ2-1	CATQPPGDRYNEQFF
TRBV5-4	TRBJ2-5	CASSWGDSPETQYF
TRBV27	TRBJ1-3	CASSRRYALGQITSGNTIYF
TRBV5-6	TRBJ1-1	CASSIWDRGLAEAFF
TRBV27	TRBJ1-1	CASSGGQTLNTEAFF
TRBV4-2	TRBJ1-2	CASSQDRSGGSGYTF
TRBV11-2	TRBJ2-1	CASSIAPSGEQFF
TRBV5-6	TRBJ2-7	CASRYLAGGPGEQYF
TRBV5-1	TRBJ2-3	CASSLWLDRRFTDTQYF
TRBV4-2	TRBJ1-3	CASSQDPGTGLPNSGNTIYF
TRBV2	TRBJ1-2	CASSLRGPGDGYTF
TRBV19	TRBJ2-3	CASSMVGVAGTDTQYF
TRBV2	TRBJ2-7	CASNRLAGAGEQYF
TRBV19	TRBJ1-4	CATRDRGYTNEKLFF
TRBV7-2	TRBJ1-5	CASRVGGFSNQPQHF
TRBV5-1	TRBJ2-1	CASSLVGPPDEQFF
TRBV7-2	TRBJ2-3	CASSSLAASTDTQYF
TRBV4-3	TRBJ2-1	CASSQLWTSNNEQFF
TRBV7-9	TRBJ2-1	CASSLASGPLQNNEQFF
TRBV6-5	TRBJ2-1	CASSGQWSNEQFF
TRBV2	TRBJ1-2	CASSGDFYGYTF
TRBV27	TRBJ2-1	CASRKLAGDGNEQFF